This record covers a single T cell receptor beta chain. This sample is drawn from a study of blood T cell repertoires in COVID-19. The CDR3 runs to 15 residues. Germline V CDR1 and CDR2: MNHEY, SMNVEV (reference sequence). V shed 4 bases and J 4 bases; nucleotides not matched to a gene: 9. Profiled with immunoSEQ multiplex PCR; TCRdb holds only in-frame clones, not every one. The repertoire includes approximately 280,000 clones, roughly 86% of them detected once, and roughly 3% sits in the top ten. V is TRBV27 and J is TRBJ1-2; 7 bases are shared with TRBD1. Material: PBMCs or T cells enriched from blood (not recorded which). The TCR comes from a woman aged 18-29 years who had recovered from COVID-19. The DNA of the CDR3 is TGTGCCAGCAGTTGGGGGGACAGAGACTTCTATGGCTACACCTTC. It is translated as CASSWGDRDFYGYTF.